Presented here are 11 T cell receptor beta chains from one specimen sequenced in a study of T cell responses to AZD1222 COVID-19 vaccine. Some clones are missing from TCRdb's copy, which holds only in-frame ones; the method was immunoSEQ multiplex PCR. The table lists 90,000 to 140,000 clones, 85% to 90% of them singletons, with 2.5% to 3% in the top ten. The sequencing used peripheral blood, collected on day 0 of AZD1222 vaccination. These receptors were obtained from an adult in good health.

The DNA for the CDR3 is TGTGCCAGCAGCCGGGACAGGGAGCAAGAGACCCAGTACTTC. Residues: CASSRDREQETQYF. The chain has TRBV7-8 and TRBJ2-5, with TRBD1 identical over 9 bases. J gave up 2 bases and V 5 bases, and 3 bases lay outside the gene matches. CDR3 size: 14 residues. In germline, CDR1 is SGHVS, CDR2 FQNEAQ.

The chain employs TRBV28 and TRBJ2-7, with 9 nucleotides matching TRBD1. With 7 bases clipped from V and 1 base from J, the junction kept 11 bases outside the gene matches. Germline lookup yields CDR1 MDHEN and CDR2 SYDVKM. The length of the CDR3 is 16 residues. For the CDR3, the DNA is TGTGCCAGCACCCCCATCGCCGGACAGGGGTCCTACGAGCAGTACTTC. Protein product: CASTPIAGQGSYEQYF.

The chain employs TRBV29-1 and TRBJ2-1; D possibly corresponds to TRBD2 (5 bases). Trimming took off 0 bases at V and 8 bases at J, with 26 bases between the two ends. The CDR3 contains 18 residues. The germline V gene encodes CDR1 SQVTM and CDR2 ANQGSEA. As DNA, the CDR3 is TGCAGCGTTGAAGATCGGTATAGCGCGGCGGGTGCCCCCGATGAGCAGTTCTTC. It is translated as CSVEDRYSAAGAPDEQFF.

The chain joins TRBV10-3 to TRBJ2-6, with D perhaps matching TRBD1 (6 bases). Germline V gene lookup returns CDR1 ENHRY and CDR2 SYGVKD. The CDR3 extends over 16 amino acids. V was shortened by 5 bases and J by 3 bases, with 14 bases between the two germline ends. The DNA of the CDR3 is TGTGCCATCAGTACAGGGCTCGCAGGTGGGGCCAACGTCCTGACTTTC. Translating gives CAISTGLAGGANVLTF.

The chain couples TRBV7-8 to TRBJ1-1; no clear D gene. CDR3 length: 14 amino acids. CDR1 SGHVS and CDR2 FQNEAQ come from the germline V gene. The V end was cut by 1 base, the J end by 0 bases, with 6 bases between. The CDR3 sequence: CASSLDELNTEAFF. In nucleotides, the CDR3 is TGTGCCAGCAGCTTAGACGAACTGAACACTGAAGCTTTCTTT. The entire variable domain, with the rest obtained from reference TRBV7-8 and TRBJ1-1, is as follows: GAGVSQSPRYKVAKRGQDVALRCDPISGHVSLFWYQQALGQGPEFLTYFQNEAQLDKSGLPSDRFFAERPEGSVSTLKIQRTQQEDSAVYLCASSLDELNTEAFFGQGTRLTVV.

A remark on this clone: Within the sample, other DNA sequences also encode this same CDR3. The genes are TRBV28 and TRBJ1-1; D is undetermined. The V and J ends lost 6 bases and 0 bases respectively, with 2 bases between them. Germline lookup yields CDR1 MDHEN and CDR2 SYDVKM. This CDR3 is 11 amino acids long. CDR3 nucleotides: TGTGCCAGCAGAGTGAACACTGAAGCTTTCTTT. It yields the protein CASRVNTEAFF.

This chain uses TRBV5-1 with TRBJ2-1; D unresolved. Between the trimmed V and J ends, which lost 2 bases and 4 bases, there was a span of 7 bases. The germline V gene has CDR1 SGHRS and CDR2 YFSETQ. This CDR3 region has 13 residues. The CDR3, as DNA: TGCGCCAGCAGCTTCGTCGCATACAATGAGCAGTTCTTC. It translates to CASSFVAYNEQFF.

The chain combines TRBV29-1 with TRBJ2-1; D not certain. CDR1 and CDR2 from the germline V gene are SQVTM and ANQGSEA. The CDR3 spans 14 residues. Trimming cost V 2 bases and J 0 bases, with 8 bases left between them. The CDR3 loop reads CSVELVSSYNEQFF. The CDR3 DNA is TGCAGCGTTGAACTGGTAAGCTCCTACAATGAGCAGTTCTTC.

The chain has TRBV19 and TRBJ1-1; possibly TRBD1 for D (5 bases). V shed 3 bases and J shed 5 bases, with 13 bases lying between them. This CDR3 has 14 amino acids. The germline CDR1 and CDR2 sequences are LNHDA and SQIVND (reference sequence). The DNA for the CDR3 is TGTGCCAGTAGTATTCCCGATGGGGGGACTGAAGCTTTCTTT. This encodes CASSIPDGGTEAFF.

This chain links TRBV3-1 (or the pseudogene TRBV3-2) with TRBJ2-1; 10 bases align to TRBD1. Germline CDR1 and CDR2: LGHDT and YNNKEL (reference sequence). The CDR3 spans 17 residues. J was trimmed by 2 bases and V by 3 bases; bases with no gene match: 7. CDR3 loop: CASSHLRDRGPYNEQFF. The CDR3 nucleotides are TGTGCCAGCAGCCACCTCCGGGACAGGGGCCCCTACAATGAGCAGTTCTTC.

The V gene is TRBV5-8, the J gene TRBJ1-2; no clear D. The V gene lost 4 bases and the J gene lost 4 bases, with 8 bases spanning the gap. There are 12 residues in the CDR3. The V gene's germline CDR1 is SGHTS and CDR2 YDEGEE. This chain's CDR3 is CASSPGFYGYTF. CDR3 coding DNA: TGTGCCAGCAGCCCGGGATTCTATGGCTACACCTTC.